The clone carrying this TCR beta chain has only one observation. Some clones are missing from TCRdb's copy, which holds only in-frame ones; the method was immunoSEQ multiplex PCR. The repertoire includes fewer than 50,000 clones, approximately 85% of them detected once, and about 10% sits in the top ten. Germline CDR1 is MNHNY and CDR2 is SVGAGI (reference sequence). The CDR3 runs to 14 residues. The ends lost 10 bases at V and 5 bases at J; junction bases unmatched: 11. Time point denoted: pretreatment peripheral blood. The sample belongs to a study of PD-L1 blockade in urothelial cancer. Study context: Across blood samples, T cells had a median count of 141,255.

The sample was PBMCs, taken around atezolizumab (anti-PD-L1) treatment. The chain joins TRBV6-6 to TRBJ2-7, with 10 bases matching TRBD2. The origin of this receptor is a man aged 65 to 85 with urothelial cancer. The CDR3 region has the DNA TGTGCCACCTTTTCTAGCGGGAGCCCCCACGAGCAGTACTTC. Its translation is CATFSSGSPHEQYF.